This TCR beta chain was obtained from a study of OX40 agonist ivuxolimab in advanced cancers. Germline V gene sequence: CDR1 SGHTA, CDR2 FQGTGA. V was trimmed by 5 bases and J by 4 bases, leaving 15 bases between them. The CDR3 runs to 16 residues. Method: immunoSEQ multiplex PCR; TCRdb's copy keeps in-frame clones and lacks some. This sample has about 90,000 clones; 91% occur once, and the top ten carry approximately 9.3%. The input for sequencing was CD4+ or CD8+ T cells sorted from blood, taken in a trial of the OX40 agonist ivuxolimab. This TCR came from an adult with an advanced solid tumor such as melanoma, head and neck, liver or kidney cancer. The chain links TRBV7-3 to TRBJ2-6; perhaps TRBD1 as D (6 bases). CDR3 nucleotide sequence: TGTGCCAGCAGCCTCAGGCCAGGGGTGGGGGCCAACGTCCTGACTTTC. Translating it yields CASSLRPGVGANVLTF.